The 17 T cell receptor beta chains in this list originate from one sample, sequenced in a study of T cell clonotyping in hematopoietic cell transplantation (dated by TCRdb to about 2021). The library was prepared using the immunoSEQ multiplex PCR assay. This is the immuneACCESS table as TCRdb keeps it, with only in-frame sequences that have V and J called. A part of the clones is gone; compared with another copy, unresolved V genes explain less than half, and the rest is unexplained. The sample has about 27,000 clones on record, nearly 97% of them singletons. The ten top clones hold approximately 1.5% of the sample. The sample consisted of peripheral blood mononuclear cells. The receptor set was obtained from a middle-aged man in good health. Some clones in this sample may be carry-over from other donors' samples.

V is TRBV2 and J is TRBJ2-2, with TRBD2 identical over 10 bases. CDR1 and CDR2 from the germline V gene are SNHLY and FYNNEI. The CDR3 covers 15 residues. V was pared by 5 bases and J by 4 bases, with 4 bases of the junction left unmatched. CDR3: CASSTSGVSTGELFF. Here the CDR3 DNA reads TGTGCCAGCAGTACTAGCGGGGTGTCCACCGGGGAGCTGTTTTTT.

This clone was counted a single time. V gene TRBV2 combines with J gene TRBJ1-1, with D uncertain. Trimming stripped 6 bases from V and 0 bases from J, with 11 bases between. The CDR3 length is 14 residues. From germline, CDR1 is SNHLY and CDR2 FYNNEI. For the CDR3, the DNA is TGTGCCAGCAGCCAGCGGCGAATGAACACTGAAGCTTTCTTT. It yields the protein CASSQRRMNTEAFF.

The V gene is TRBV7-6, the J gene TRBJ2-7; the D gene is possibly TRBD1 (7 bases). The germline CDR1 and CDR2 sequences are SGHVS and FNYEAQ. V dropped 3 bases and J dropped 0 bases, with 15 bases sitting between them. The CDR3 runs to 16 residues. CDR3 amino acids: CASSFRGTADSYEQYF. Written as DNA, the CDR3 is TGTGCCAGCAGCTTCCGCGGGACAGCCGACTCCTACGAGCAGTACTTC.

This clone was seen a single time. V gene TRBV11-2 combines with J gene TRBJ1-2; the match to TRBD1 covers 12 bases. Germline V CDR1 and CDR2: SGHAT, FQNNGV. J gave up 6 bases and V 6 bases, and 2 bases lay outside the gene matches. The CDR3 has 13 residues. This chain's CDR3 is CASRGQGADGYTF. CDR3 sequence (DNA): TGTGCCAGCAGGGGACAGGGGGCTGATGGCTACACCTTC.

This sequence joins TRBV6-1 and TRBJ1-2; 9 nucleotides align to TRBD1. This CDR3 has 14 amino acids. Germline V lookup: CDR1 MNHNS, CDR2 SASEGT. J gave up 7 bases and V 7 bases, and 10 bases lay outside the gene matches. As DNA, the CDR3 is TGTGCCAGCACCACGGGACAGGGCTATGTTGGCTACACCTTC. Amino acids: CASTTGQGYVGYTF.

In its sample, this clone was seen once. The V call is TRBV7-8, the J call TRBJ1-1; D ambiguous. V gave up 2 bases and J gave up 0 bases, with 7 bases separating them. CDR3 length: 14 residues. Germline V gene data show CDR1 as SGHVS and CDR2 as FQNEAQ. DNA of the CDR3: TGTGCCAGCAGCTTATTGTCAATGAACACTGAAGCTTTCTTT. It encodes CASSLLSMNTEAFF.

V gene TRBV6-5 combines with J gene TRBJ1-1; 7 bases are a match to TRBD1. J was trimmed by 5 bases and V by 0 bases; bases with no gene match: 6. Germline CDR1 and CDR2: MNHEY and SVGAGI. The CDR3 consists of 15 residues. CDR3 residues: CASSYSRQGGTEAFF. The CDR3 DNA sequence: TGTGCCAGCAGTTACTCGAGACAGGGAGGAACTGAAGCTTTCTTT.

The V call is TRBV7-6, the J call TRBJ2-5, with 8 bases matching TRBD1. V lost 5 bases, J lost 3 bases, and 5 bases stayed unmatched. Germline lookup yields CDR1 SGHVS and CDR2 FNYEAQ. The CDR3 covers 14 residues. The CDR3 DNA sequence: TGTGCCAGCAGCCTAGTGACAGGGGAAGAGACCCAGTACTTC. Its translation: CASSLVTGEETQYF.

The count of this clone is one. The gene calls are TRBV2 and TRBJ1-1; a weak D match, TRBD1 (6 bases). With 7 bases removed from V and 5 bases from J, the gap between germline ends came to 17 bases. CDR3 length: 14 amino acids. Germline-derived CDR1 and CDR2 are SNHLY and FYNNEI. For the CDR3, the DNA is TGTGCCAGCAACGTGAACAGGGTGGGGACTGAAGCTTTCTTT. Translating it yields CASNVNRVGTEAFF.

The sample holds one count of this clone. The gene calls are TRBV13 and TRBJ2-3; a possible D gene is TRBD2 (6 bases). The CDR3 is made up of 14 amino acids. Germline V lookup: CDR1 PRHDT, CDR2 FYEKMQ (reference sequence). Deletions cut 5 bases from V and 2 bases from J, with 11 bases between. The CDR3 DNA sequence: TGTGCCAGCAGCCTCAGACTAGTCACAGATACGCAGTATTTT. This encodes CASSLRLVTDTQYF.

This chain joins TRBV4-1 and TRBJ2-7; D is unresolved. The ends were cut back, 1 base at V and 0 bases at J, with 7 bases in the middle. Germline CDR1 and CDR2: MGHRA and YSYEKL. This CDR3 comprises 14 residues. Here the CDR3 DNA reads TGCGCCAGCAGCCAAGCGCAGAACTCCTACGAGCAGTACTTC. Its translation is CASSQAQNSYEQYF.

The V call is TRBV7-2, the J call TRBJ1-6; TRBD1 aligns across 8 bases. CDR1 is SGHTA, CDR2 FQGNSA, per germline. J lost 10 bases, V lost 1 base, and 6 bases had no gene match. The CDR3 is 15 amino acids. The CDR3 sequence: CASSLGTGSQSPLHF. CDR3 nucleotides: TGTGCCAGCAGCTTAGGGACAGGGTCACAATCACCCCTCCACTTT. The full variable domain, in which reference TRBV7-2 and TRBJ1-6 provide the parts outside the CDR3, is GAGVSQSPSNKVTEKGKDVELRCDPISGHTALYWYRQSLGQGLEFLIYFQGNSAPDKSGLPSDRFSAERTGGSVSTLTIQRTQQEDSAVYLCASSLGTGSQSPLHFGNGTRLTVT.

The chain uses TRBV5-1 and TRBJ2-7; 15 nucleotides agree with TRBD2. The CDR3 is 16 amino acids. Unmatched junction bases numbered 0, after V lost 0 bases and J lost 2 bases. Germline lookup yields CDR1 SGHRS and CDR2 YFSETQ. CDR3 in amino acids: CASSLGTSGGAYEQYF. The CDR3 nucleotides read TGCGCCAGCAGCTTGGGGACTAGCGGGGGGGCCTACGAGCAGTACTTC.

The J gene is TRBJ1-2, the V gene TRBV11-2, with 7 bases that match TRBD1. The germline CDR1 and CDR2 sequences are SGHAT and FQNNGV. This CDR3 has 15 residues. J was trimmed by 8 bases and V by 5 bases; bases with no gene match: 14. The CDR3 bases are TGTGCCAGCAGCCGCGGGACAGCTCAAAGGGGGGGCTACACCTTC. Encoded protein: CASSRGTAQRGGYTF.

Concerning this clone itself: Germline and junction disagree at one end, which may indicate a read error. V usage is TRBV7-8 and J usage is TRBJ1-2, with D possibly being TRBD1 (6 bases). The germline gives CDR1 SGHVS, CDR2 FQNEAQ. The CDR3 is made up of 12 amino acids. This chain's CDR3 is CASSFSTGQSSF. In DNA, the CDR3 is TGTGCCAGCAGCTTTTCAACAGGGCAATCCTCCTTC.

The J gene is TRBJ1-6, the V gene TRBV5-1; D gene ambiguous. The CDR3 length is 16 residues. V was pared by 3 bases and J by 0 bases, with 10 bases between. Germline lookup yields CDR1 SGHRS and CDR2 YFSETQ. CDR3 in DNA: TGCGCCAGCAGCTCCCGGGAAAGCTCCTATAATTCACCCCTCCACTTT. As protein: CASSSRESSYNSPLHF.

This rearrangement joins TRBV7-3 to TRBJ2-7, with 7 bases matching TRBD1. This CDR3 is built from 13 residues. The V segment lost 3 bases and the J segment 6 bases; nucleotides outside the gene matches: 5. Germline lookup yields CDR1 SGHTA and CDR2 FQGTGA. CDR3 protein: CASSFETGVEQYF. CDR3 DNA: TGTGCCAGCAGCTTCGAAACAGGGGTCGAGCAGTACTTC. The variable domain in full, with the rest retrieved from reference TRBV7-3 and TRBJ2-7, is GAGVSQTPSNKVTEKGKYVELRCDPISGHTALYWYRQSLGQGPEFLIYFQGTGAADDSGLPNDRFFAVRPEGSVSTLKIQRTERGDSAVYLCASSFETGVEQYFGPGTRLTVT.